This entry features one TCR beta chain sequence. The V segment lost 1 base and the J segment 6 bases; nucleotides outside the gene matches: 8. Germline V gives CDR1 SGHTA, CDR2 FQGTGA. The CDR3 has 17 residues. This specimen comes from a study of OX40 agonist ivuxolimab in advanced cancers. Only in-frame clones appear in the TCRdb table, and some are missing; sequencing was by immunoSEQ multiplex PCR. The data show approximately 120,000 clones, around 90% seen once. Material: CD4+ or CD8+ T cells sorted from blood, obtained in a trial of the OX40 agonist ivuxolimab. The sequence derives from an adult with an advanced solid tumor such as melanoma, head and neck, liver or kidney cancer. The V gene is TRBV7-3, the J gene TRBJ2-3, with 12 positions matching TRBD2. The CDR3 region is CASSLNRLAGVGDTQYF. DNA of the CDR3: TGTGCCAGCAGCTTAAACCGACTAGCGGGAGTTGGGGATACGCAGTATTTT.